Only a few counts were recorded for the clone carrying this TCR beta chain. Its matching antigen is unknown. This sample is part of a study of a mutant IDH1 vaccine in newly diagnosed glioma. Study as a whole: Most had both radiotherapy and temozolomide beforehand; others had only one.

Broader study findings: Pseudoprogression appeared independent of alterations in top peripheral clonotypes.

The time point: baseline, week 1 (first vaccination visit). Treatment defined: pre-vaccination baseline after standard-of-care therapy. The V gene's germline CDR1 is SGHVS and CDR2 FNYEAQ. This CDR3 has 16 residues. The V gene end was trimmed by 4 bases and the J gene end by 7 bases; junction bases not matched to a gene: 9. Method: immunoSEQ multiplex PCR; TCRdb's copy keeps in-frame clones and lacks some. Of over 55,000 clones detected, more than 70% appear once; the ten largest clones hold around 4.5%. V usage is TRBV7-6 and J usage is TRBJ2-2, with 10 bases fitting TRBD1. The clonotype originates from a woman under 30 with glioma. Some clones in this sample may be carry-over from other donors' samples. Sequenced material: peripheral blood mononuclear cells (PBMCs), taken from a glioma patient treated with radiotherapy, temozolomide or both. The CDR3 bases are TGTGCCAGCAGCTGGAGACAGGGGGCCCGGAGCGGGGAGCTGTTTTTT. This translates into CASSWRQGARSGELFF.